This T cell receptor beta chain was profiled in a study of T cell repertoires in cytomegalovirus infection (dated by TCRdb to about 2019). For the wider study: The HLA type of each donor mattered for the analysis, because public TCR beta signatures pointed to carriage of CMV infection along with the matching HLA type. Summary of the overall study and its limitations: In both this cohort and an independent cohort of under 450 donors, the cumulative frequency of public TCR beta family members distinguished carriers of CMV infection plus the relevant HLA type. The ex vivo response was dominated by HLA-C-restricted CMV-specific TCR beta clonotypes, and the single most frequent clonotype in two of eight donors was supplied by these HLA-C-restricted clonotypes.

Sequencing was carried out with an Illumina HiSeq 1500. Through fastp at Q25 and MiXCR, TCRdb rebuilt clones from the public reads, retaining in-frame beta chains. Each record represents a unique CDR3 protein, reported with the most common genes and DNA among its rows. This sample lists about 680,000 distinct CDR3 sequences; less than 25% were detected once. Less than 9.5% of the sample comes from the top ten. Worth noting for this clonotype: Its specific antigen is unknown. The record has no base qualities; no much larger clone is one base away.

Sequenced material: CD8+ T cells from PBMCs. The clonotype comes from a human donor in good health (CMV status not recorded). Some clones in this sample may be carry-over from other donors' samples.

CDR3 reads: CASSPSVSQPQHF. The DNA reads as follows: TGTGCCAGTAGCCCCTCGGTGAGTCAGCCCCAGCATTTT. The chain is assembled from TRBV19 and TRBJ1-5; the D gene cannot be named for sure. Trimming takes 6 bases from V and 6 bases from J, and the germline ends sit 12 bases apart. The germline V gene (reference sequence) sets CDR1 to LNHDA and CDR2 to SQIVND. The CDR3 numbers 13 residues from cysteine through phenylalanine. Only the CDR3 DNA is retained, 39 bases long and in frame from the first base.